The rows below give T cell receptor beta chains drawn from one sample of a study of control samples from healthy donors and cancer patients. Clones were read by immunoSEQ multiplex PCR, and TCRdb kept only the in-frame ones, dropping some. The repertoire holds just over 90,000 clones, with 86% as singletons. The sequenced sample consisted of blood. These TCRs come from a woman in her fifties or sixties in good health. CDR3s include the opening cysteine and the closing phenylalanine or tryptophan. The size of a clone is reported for some rows only, either as once, few or many, or as a class for expanded clones.

J gene	V gene	clone size	CDR3 protein
TRBJ2-7	TRBV2	once	CASSSSHEQYF
TRBJ2-2	TRBV12-3/TRBV12-4	-	CASSLRAGELFF
TRBJ1-5	TRBV3-1/TRBV3-2	once	CASSQTRVSGQPQHF
TRBJ2-5	TRBV5-4	few	CASSQSALAGLETQYF
TRBJ2-1	TRBV29-1	-	CSVDSRGNEQFF
TRBJ1-1	TRBV7-9	-	CASSLSMGGAEAFF
TRBJ2-1	TRBV27	-	CASSLISGKREQFF
TRBJ1-1	TRBV12-3/TRBV12-4	once	CASSYTDLNEAFF
TRBJ2-5	TRBV11-1	-	CASSLRVRRDQETQYF
TRBJ2-5	TRBV27	-	CASSLRGRGKETQYF
TRBJ2-7	TRBV19	-	CASTRTAAGSYEQYF
TRBJ1-3	TRBV18	-	CASSPDRGLYF
TRBJ2-5	TRBV28	-	CASRDGGAQETQYF
TRBJ1-3	TRBV7-9	-	CASRAGNTIYF
TRBJ1-2	TRBV6-1	-	CASSASRQGANYGYTF
TRBJ1-2	TRBV28	once	CASKNQGVSYGYTF
TRBJ2-3	TRBV15	few	CATSRDGTGGMTDTQYF
TRBJ2-7	TRBV23-1	-	CASSPGTGRREQYF
TRBJ2-7	TRBV7-2	-	CASSLGIRGEQYF
TRBJ1-2	TRBV3-1/TRBV3-2	-	CASSQSSTGGRSGYTF